The source of this TCR beta chain is a study of post-analysis software for immune sequencing data. As for the study in general: The patients showed relapsing-remitting, secondary progressive and progressive-relapsing multiple sclerosis courses.

This clonotype was seen a few times. The antigen is not known. Findings and caveats of the study: Controls significantly exceeded multiple sclerosis patients in normalized Chao1 diversity. Four or five TRBV segments were more frequent in patients than controls; TRBV5-6, TRBV5-1 and TRBV20-1 belonged to this group.

The CDR3 sequence is 15 residues long. V lost 6 bases, J lost 2 bases, and 17 bases lay in between. The germline V gene encodes CDR1 MDHEN and CDR2 SYDVKM. TCR beta cDNA libraries had unique molecular identifiers. The authors obtained roughly 0.5 million cDNA molecules from roughly 1.1 to 9.2 million T cells. TCRdb reprocessed the PCR reads with MiXCR, giving one entry per CDR3 protein. The sample includes fewer than 850,000 distinct CDR3 sequences, just over 45% seen only once; the top ten take roughly 5%. J is TRBJ2-7 and V is TRBV28; D perhaps matches TRBD1 (8 bases). The sample consisted of blood. This sequence originates from a girl aged 10-17 years with multiple sclerosis. CDR3 in amino acids: CASRGHRGGTYEQYF. The DNA of the CDR3 is TGTGCCAGCAGAGGACACAGGGGGGGCACCTACGAGCAGTACTTC. Complete variable domain (other parts from reference TRBV28 and TRBJ2-7): DVKVTQSSRYLVKRTGEKVFLECVQDMDHENMFWYRQDPGLGLRLIYFSYDVKMKEKGDIPEGYSVSREKKERFSLILESASTNQTSMYLCASRGHRGGTYEQYFGPGTRLTVT.